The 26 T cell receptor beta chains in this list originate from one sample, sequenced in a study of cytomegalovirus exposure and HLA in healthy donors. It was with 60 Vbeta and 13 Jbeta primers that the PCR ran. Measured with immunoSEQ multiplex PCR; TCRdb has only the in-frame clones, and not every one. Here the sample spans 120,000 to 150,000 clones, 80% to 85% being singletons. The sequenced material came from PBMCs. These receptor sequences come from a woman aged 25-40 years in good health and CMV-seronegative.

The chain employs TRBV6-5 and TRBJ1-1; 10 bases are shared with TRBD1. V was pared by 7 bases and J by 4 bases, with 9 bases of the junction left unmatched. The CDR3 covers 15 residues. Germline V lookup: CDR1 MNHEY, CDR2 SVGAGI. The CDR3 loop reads CASIPRTGGFTEAFF. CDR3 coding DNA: TGTGCCAGCATACCACGGACAGGGGGATTCACTGAAGCTTTCTTT.

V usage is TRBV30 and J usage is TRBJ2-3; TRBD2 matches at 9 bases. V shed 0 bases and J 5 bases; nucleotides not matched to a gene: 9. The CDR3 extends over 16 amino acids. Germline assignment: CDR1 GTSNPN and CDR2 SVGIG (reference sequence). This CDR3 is CAWSVSGGGAVDTQYF. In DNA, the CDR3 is TGTGCCTGGAGTGTAAGTGGCGGGGGGGCCGTAGATACGCAGTATTTT.

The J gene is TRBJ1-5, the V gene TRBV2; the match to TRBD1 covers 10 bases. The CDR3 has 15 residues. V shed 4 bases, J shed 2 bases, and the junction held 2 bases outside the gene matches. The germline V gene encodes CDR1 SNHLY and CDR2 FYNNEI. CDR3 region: CASSGQGARNQPQHF. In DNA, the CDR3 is TGTGCCAGCAGTGGACAGGGGGCCCGCAATCAGCCCCAGCATTTT.

As DNA, the CDR3 is TGCGCCAGCTCACGGACTAGCGGCCCTAGCACAGATACGCAGTATTTT. Its protein is CASSRTSGPSTDTQYF. V gene TRBV10-1 combines with J gene TRBJ2-3; 10 positions match TRBD2. Trimming cost V 8 bases and J 0 bases; bases outside gene matches: 8. The CDR3 is 16 residues long. Germline-derived CDR1 and CDR2 are WNHNN and SYGVQD (reference sequence).

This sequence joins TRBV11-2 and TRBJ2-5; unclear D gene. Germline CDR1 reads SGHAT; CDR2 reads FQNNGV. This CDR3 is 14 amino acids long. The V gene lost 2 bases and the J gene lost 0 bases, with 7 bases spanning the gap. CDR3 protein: CASSLSLDQETQYF. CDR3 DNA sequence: TGTGCCAGCAGCTTAAGCTTAGACCAAGAGACCCAGTACTTC.

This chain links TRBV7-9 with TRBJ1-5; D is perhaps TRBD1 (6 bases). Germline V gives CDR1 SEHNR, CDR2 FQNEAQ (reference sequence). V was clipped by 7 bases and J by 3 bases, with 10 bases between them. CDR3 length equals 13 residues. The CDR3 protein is CASKQGNNQPQHF. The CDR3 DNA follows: TGTGCCAGCAAACAGGGTAACAATCAGCCCCAGCATTTT.

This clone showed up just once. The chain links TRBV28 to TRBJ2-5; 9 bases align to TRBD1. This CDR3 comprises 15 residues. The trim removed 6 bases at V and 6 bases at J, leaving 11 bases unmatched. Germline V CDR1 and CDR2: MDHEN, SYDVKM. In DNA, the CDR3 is TGTGCCAGCAGGAGGACAGGGGACGGCGCGAAGACCCAGTACTTC. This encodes CASRRTGDGAKTQYF.

CDR3 loop: CASSFQGGLVVGAGELFF. In DNA, the CDR3 is TGTGCCAGCTCATTTCAGGGAGGACTAGTCGTTGGCGCCGGGGAGCTGTTTTTT. The genes are TRBV18 and TRBJ2-2; 7 bases fit TRBD2. Looked up from germline, CDR1 is KGHSH and CDR2 is LQKENI. Trimming took 5 bases from V and 6 from J; bases not matched to a gene: 18. The CDR3 length is 18 residues.

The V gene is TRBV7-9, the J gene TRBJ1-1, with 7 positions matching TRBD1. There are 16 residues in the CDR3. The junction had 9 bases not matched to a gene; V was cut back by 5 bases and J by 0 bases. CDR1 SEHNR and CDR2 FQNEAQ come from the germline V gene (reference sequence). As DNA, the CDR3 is TGTGCCAGCAGCCCCCGGGACAGCAGGATGAACACTGAAGCTTTCTTT. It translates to CASSPRDSRMNTEAFF.

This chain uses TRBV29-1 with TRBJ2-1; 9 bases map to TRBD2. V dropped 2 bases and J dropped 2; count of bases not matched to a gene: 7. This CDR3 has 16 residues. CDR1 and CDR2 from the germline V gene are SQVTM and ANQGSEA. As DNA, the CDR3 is TGCAGCGTTGAATCCAGCGGGGGGAGGGCCTACAATGAGCAGTTCTTC. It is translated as CSVESSGGRAYNEQFF.

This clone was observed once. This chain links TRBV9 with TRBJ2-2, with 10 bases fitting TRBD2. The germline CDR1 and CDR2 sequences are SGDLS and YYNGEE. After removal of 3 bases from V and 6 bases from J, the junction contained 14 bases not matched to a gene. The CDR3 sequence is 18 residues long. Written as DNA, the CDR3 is TGTGCCAGCAGCGCCGCGTCCAGAGCGGGAGGGCCCCCCGGGGAGCTGTTTTTT. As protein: CASSAASRAGGPPGELFF.

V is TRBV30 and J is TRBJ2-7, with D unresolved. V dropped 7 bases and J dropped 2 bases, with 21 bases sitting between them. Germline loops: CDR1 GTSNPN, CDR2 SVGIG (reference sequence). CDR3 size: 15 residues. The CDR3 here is CAYRPWQAITYEQYF. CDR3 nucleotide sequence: TGTGCCTACCGACCGTGGCAGGCAATAACCTACGAGCAGTACTTC. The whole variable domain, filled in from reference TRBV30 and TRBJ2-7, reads SQTIHQWPATLVQPVGSPLSLECTVEGTSNPNLYWYRQAAGRGLQLLFYSVGIGQISSEVPQNLSASRPQDRQFILSSKKLLLSDSGFYLCAYRPWQAITYEQYFGPGTRLTVT.

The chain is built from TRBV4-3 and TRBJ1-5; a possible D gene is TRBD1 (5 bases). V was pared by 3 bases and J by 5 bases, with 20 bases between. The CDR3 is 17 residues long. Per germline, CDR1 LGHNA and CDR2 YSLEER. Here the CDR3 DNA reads TGCGCCAGCAGCCATCCCCCAGGGCCCCGGGGGGATCAGCCCCAGCATTTT. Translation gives CASSHPPGPRGDQPQHF.

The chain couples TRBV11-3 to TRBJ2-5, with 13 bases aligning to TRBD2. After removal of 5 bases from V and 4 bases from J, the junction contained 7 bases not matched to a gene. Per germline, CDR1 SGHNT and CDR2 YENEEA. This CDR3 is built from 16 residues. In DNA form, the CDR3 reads TGTGCCAGCAGCATCGGACTAGCGGGAGTCGGAGAGACCCAGTACTTC. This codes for CASSIGLAGVGETQYF.

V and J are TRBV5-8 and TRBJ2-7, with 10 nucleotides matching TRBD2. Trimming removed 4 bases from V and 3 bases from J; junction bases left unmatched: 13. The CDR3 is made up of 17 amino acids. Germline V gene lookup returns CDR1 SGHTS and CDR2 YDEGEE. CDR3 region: CASSLSVFKREGYEQYF. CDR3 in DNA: TGTGCCAGCAGCCTAAGCGTTTTTAAGCGGGAGGGCTACGAGCAGTACTTC.

The chain's CDR3 is CASSVYGFRTDTQYF. The DNA of the CDR3 is TGTGCCAGCAGCGTCTATGGTTTCCGCACAGATACGCAGTATTTT. The chain joins TRBV9 to TRBJ2-3; D gene ambiguous. From germline, CDR1 is SGDLS and CDR2 YYNGEE. The CDR3 loop spans 15 amino acids. V was trimmed by 2 bases and J by 1 base, leaving 11 bases between them.

The CDR3 protein is CASSRTGTLSYEQYF. The DNA for the CDR3 is TGTGCCAGCAGCCGAACGGGGACACTATCCTACGAGCAGTACTTC. The J gene is TRBJ2-7, the V gene TRBV11-2; tentatively, D is TRBD1 (6 bases). V was shortened by 5 bases and J by 1 base, with 15 bases between the two germline ends. The germline V gene encodes CDR1 SGHAT and CDR2 FQNNGV. This CDR3 is 15 amino acids long. The complete variable domain, with remaining parts taken from reference TRBV11-2 and TRBJ2-7, reads EAGVAQSPRYKIIEKRQSVAFWCNPISGHATLYWYQQILGQGPKLLIQFQNNGVVDDSQLPKDRFSAERLKGVDSTLKIQPAKLEDSAVYLCASSRTGTLSYEQYFGPGTRLTVT.

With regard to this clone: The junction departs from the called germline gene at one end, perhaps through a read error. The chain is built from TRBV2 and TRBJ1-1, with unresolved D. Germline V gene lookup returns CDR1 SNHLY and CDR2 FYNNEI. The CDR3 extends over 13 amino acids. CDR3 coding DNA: TGCGTAGGAGGTGGCGACCCGAACACTGAAGCTTTCTTT. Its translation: CVGGGDPNTEAFF.

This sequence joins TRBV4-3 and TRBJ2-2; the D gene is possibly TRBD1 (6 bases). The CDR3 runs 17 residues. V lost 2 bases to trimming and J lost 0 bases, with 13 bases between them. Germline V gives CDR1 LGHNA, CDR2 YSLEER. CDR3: CASSQLGQIANTGELFF. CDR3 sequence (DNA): TGCGCCAGCAGCCAACTAGGACAGATCGCGAACACCGGGGAGCTGTTTTTT.

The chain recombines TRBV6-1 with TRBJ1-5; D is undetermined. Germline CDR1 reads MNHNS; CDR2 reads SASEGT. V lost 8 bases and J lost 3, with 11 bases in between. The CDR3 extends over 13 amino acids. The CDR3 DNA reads TGTGCCAGCGGACTGGAGTTCAATCAGCCCCAGCATTTT. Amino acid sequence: CASGLEFNQPQHF.

CDR3 protein: CASSLGTGFYGYTF. CDR3 DNA: TGTGCCAGCAGCTTGGGGACAGGCTTCTATGGCTACACCTTC. This chain links TRBV11-2 with TRBJ1-2; TRBD1 agrees at 8 bases. Germline V CDR1 and CDR2: SGHAT, FQNNGV. V dropped 3 bases and J dropped 4; count of bases not matched to a gene: 4. The CDR3 consists of 14 residues.

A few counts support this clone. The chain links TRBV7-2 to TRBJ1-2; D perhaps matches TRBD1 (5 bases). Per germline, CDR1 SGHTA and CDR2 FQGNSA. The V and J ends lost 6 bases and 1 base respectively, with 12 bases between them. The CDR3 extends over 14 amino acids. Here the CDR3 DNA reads TGTGCCAGCAGACCCGGGGGGTTTAACTATGGCTACACCTTC. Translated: CASRPGGFNYGYTF.

This CDR3 reads CASSEYGGKETQYF. The CDR3 DNA reads TGTGCCAGCAGTGAATACGGGGGAAAAGAGACCCAGTACTTC. The V call is TRBV25-1, the J call TRBJ2-5; maybe TRBD2 (6 bases). Germline CDR1 is MGHDK and CDR2 is SYGVNS. This CDR3 is built from 14 residues. V was pared by 0 bases and J by 3 bases, with 8 bases between.

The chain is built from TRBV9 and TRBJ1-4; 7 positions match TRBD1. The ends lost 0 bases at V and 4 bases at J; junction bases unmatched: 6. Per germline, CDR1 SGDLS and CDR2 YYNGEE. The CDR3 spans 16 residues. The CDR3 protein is CASSVDVYRGNEKLFF. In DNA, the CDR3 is TGTGCCAGCAGCGTAGACGTTTACAGGGGTAATGAAAAACTGTTTTTT.

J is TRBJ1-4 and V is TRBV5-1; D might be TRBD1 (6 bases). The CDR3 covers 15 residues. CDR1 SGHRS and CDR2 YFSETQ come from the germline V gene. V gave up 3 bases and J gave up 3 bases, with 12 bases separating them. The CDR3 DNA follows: TGCGCCAGCAGCTCGGACGGACAGCCTAATGAAAAACTGTTTTTT. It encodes CASSSDGQPNEKLFF.

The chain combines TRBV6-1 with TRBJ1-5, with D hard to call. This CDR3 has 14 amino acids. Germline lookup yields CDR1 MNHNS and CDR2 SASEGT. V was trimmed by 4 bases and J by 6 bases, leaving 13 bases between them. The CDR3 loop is CASSASGNSQPQHF. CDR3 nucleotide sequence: TGTGCCAGCAGTGCGAGCGGAAACAGTCAGCCCCAGCATTTT.